This TCR beta chain is drawn from a study of spatial heterogeneity in lung cancer. CDR3 length: 10 residues. Germline assignment: CDR1 SGHRS and CDR2 YFSETQ. V lost 7 bases to trimming and J lost 9 bases, with 8 bases between them. Time point of the sample: sample taken at primary tumor resection. Whole RNA obtained from tumor, nontumor lung or frozen PBMC underwent sequencing without sorting. TCRdb fed the 5' RACE reads into MiXCR, producing one record per CDR3 protein. The table lists some 100,000 distinct CDR3 sequences, around 12% of them singletons. This clonotype was seen only a few times. This sequence was found in a male donor with early-stage non-small cell lung cancer. The chain has TRBV5-1 and TRBJ1-3; D remains ambiguous. The starting material was PBMCs, obtained at surgery. CDR3 residues: CASPKGTIYF. CDR3 in DNA: TGCGCCAGCCCCAAGGGCACCATATATTTT.